This is a list of T cell receptor beta chains from one sample in a study of technical replicates of blood from several donors. The assay was immunoSEQ multiplex PCR, and TCRdb's table has in-frame clones only and misses some. The table records some 85,000 clones, roughly 96% of them present only once. The sequenced sample consisted of T cells isolated from PBMCs. Receptors originate from a human donor in good health. Each CDR3 is given with its conserved first and last residue. A D gene is named only where the DNA matches it firmly.

d_call j_call v_call cdr3_aa
TRBD2 TRBJ2-5 TRBV27 CASSLASGYGTQYF
- TRBJ1-4 TRBV6-1 CASSLGGDEKLFF
TRBD1 TRBJ1-2 TRBV7-9 CASSLGLQGEVYGYTF
- TRBJ2-5 TRBV5-1 CASSQPGSETQYF
TRBD2 TRBJ2-3 TRBV4-3 CASSQEFTSGTLDTQYF
TRBD1 TRBJ2-1 TRBV2 CASSSPGQAYNEQFF
TRBD1 TRBJ1-4 TRBV18 CASSWGTAEEKLFF
- TRBJ2-1 TRBV7-8 CASIRLRTGDEQFF
- TRBJ1-4 TRBV7-9 CASSSTQGLNEKLFF
TRBD2 TRBJ2-7 TRBV27 CASSLFLAGHEQYF
- TRBJ2-7 TRBV29-1 CSVEDREDSYEQYF
TRBD1 TRBJ2-7 TRBV11-3 CASSFGTGGEQYF
- TRBJ2-3 TRBV6-5 CASSETWGVTDTQYF
TRBD2 TRBJ2-3 TRBV11-2 CASSLAPAGGPTGDTQYF
- TRBJ2-7 TRBV14 CASSQVTADLPYEQYF
- TRBJ2-2 TRBV18 CASSPPVTGELFF
TRBD2 TRBJ2-1 TRBV10-1 CASSPSGGSYNEQFF
TRBD2 TRBJ2-1 TRBV4-3 CASSPLAGSNEQFF
TRBD2 TRBJ2-2 TRBV25-1 CASRWGGTGELFF
- TRBJ1-3 TRBV30 CAWRRGGSGNTIYF
- TRBJ1-1 TRBV25-1 CASSGRGLRTEAFF
- TRBJ2-5 TRBV25-1 CASSGIDGFQETQYF